This T cell receptor beta chain was obtained from a study of T cell repertoires in cytomegalovirus infection. Looking at the study overall: An indication of both CMV infection and matching HLA type came from public TCR beta signatures.

The CDR3 is 14 residues long. The V end lost 1 base, the J end lost 6 bases, and 11 bases lay between the germline ends. This clonotype occurred many times. The antigen is not known. Study-wide results and limits: Adding up the frequency of public TCR beta families identified people who carried CMV plus the relevant HLA. In two of eight donors, the top clonotype was HLA-C-restricted CMV-specific.

MiXCR was run by TCRdb on the reads, yielding one entry per CDR3 protein. The sample has just over 300,000 distinct CDR3 sequences; roughly a sixth are singletons. The sample consisted of PBMCs. The V and J genes are TRBV12-3 or TRBV12-4 and TRBJ2-3; the D is unclear. The origin of this receptor is a human donor in good health (CMV status not recorded). Some clones in this sample may be carry-over from other donors' samples. CDR3 protein: CASSLGSPLDTQYF. Here the CDR3 DNA reads TGTGCCAGCAGTTTAGGGTCCCCGTTGGATACGCAGTATTTT.